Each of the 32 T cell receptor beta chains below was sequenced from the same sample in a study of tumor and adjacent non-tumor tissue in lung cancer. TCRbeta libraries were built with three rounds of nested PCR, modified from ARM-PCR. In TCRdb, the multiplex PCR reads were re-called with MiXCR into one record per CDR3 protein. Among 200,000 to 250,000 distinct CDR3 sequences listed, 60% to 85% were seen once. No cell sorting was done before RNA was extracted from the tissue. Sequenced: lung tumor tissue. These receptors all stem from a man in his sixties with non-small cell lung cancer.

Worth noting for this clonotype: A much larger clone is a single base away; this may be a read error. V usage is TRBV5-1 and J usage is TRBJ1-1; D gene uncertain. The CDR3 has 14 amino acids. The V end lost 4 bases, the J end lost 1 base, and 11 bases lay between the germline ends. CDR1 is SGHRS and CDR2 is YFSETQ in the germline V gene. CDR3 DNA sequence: TGCGCCAGCAGCCGGCCGGATGCGAACACTGAAGCTTTCTTT. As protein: CASSRPDANTEAFF.

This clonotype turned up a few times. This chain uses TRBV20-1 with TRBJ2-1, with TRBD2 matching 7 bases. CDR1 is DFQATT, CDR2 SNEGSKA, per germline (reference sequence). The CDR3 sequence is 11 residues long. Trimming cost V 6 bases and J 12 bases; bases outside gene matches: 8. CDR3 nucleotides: TGCAGTGCGAGACTAGCCCCTGGGCAGTTCTTC. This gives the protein CSARLAPGQFF.

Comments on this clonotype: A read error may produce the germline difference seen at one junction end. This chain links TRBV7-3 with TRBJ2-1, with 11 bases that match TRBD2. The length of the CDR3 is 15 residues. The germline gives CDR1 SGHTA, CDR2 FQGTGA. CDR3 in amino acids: CASCLVAGGTREQFF. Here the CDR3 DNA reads TGTGCCAGCTGCTTAGTAGCGGGGGGGACAAGGGAGCAGTTCTTC.

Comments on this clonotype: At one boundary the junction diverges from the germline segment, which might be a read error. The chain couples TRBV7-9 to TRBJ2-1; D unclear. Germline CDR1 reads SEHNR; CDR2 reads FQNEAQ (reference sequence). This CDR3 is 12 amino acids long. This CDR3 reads CPSSQTSNEQFF. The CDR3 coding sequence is TGTCCCAGCAGCCAGACGAGCAACGAGCAGTTCTTC.

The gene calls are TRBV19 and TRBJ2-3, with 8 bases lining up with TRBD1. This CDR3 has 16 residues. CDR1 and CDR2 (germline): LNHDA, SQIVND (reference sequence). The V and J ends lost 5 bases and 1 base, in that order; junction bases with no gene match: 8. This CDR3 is CASSLGQELRTDTQYF. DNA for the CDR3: TGTGCCAGTAGTTTGGGACAGGAGTTACGCACAGATACGCAGTATTTT.

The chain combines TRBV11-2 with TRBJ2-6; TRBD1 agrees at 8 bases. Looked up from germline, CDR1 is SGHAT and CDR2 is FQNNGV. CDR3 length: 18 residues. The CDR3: CVNSLRGQGESGANVLTF. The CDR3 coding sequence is TGTGTCAACAGCTTAAGAGGACAGGGCGAGTCTGGGGCCAACGTCCTGACTTTC.

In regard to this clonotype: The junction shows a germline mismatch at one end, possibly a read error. The DNA for the CDR3 is TGCAATGCTAAGGAGACTAGCCGAGAGACCCAGTACTTC. Its protein product is CNAKETSRETQYF. V and J are TRBV20-1 and TRBJ2-5; 7 positions agree with TRBD2. The germline CDR1 and CDR2 sequences are DFQATT and SNEGSKA (reference sequence). The CDR3 consists of 13 residues.

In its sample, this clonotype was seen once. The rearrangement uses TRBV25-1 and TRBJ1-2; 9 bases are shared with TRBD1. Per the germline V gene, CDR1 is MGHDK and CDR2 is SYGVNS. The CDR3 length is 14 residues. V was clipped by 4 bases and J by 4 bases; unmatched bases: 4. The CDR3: CASSGPGQGYGYTF. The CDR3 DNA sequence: TGTGCCAGCAGTGGACCGGGACAGGGCTATGGCTACACCTTC.

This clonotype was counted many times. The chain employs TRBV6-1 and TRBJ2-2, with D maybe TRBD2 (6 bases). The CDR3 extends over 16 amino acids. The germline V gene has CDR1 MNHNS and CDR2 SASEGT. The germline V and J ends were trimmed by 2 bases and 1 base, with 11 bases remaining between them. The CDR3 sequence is CASSERRRENTGELFF. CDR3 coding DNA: TGTGCCAGCAGTGAACGGAGGCGGGAGAACACCGGGGAGCTGTTTTTT.

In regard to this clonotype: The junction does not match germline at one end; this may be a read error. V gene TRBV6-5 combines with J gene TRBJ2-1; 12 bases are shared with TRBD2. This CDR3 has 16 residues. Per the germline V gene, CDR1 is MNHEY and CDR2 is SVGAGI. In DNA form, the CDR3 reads TGTGCCAGCAGCCCGACTAGCGGGAGCTCCTACAATGAGCAGTTCTTT. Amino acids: CASSPTSGSSYNEQFF.

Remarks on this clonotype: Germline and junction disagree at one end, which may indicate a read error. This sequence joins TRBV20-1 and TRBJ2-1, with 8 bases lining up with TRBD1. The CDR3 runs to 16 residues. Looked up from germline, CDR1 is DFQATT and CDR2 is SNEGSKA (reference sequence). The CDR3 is CIARFSGGHSHNEQFF. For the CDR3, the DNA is TGCATTGCTAGATTTTCAGGGGGCCACTCCCACAATGAGCAGTTCTTC.

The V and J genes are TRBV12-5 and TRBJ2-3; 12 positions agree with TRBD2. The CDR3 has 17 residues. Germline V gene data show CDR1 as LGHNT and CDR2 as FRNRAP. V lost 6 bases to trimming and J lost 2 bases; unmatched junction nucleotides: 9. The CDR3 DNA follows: TGTGCTAGTGGCCCTAGCGGGGGGGTATTTAACACAGATACGCAGTATTTT. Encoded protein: CASGPSGGVFNTDTQYF.

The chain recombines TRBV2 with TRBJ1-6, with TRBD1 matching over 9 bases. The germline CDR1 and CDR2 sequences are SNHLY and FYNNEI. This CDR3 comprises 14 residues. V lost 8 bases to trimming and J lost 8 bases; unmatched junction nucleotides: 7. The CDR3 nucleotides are TGTGCCAGCGTCGGGGGACAGGGCCATTCACCCCTCCACTTT. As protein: CASVGGQGHSPLHF.

CDR3 nucleotides: TGTGCCAGCAGTCCCGGCGGGGACCACACCGGGGAGCTGTTTTTT. It yields the protein CASSPGGDHTGELFF. The V and J genes are TRBV6-2 or TRBV6-3 and TRBJ2-2; perhaps TRBD2 as D (6 bases). Trimming cost V 5 bases and J 3 bases, with 13 bases left between them. The CDR3 is 15 residues long. Germline V gene sequence: CDR1 MNHEY, CDR2 SVGEGT.

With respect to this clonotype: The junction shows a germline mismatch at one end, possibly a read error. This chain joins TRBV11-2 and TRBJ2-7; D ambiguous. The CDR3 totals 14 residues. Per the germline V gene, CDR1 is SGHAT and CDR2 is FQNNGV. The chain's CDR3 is CANSLRQSSYEEYF. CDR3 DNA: TGTGCCAACAGCTTACGTCAGAGCTCATACGAGGAGTATTTC.

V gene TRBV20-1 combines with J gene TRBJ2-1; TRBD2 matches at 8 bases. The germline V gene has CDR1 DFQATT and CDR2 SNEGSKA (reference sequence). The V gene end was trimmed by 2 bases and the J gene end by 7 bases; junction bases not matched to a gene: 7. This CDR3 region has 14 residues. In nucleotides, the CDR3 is TGCAGTGCTAGAACCGGGACTAGTAGTAATGAGCAGTTCTTC. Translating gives CSARTGTSSNEQFF.

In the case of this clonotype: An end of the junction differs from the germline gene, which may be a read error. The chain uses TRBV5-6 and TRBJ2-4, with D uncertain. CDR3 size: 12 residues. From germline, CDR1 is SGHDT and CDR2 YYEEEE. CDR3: CASRLAGNIQYF. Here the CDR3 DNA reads TGTGCCAGCAGGTTGGCAGGAAACATTCAGTACTTC.

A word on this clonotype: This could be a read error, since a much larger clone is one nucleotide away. CDR3 in DNA: TGTGTCAGCAGCCCGGACAGGGATAATTCACCCCTCCACTTT. Its translation: CVSSPDRDNSPLHF. This chain joins TRBV5-8 and TRBJ1-6, with TRBD1 matching over 8 bases. CDR3 size: 14 residues. CDR1 is SGHTS and CDR2 is YDEGEE in the germline V gene.

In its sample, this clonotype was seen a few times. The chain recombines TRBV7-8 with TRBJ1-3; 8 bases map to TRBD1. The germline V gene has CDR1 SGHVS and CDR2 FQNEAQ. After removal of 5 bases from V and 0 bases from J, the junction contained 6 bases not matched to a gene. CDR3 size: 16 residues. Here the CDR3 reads CASSMGQASSGNTIYF. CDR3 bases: TGTGCCAGCAGCATGGGACAGGCCTCCTCTGGAAACACCATATATTTT.

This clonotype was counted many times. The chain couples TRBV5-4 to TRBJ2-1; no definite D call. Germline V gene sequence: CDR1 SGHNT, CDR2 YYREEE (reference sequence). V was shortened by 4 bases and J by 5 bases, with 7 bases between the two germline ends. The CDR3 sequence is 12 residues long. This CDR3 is CASSRRDNEQFF. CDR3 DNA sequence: TGTGCCAGCAGCCGACGGGACAATGAGCAGTTCTTC.

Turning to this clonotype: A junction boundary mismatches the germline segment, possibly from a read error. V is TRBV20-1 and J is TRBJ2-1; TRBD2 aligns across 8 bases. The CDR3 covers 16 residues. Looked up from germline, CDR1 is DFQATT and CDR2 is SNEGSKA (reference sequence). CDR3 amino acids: CSIRFDEAGVDNEQFF. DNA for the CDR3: TGCAGCATTAGATTCGATGAAGCGGGAGTCGACAATGAGCAGTTTTTC.

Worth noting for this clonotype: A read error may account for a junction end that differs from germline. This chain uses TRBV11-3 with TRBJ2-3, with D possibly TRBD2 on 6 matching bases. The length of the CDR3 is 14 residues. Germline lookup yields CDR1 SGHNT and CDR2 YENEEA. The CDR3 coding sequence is TGTGCTAGCATCCCACGGGAGTCTCCAGATACGCAGTATTTT. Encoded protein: CASIPRESPDTQYF.

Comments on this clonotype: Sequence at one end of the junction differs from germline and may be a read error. CDR3 nucleotide sequence: TGTGCCAGCAGTTACTCCCTGAATCAGCTCCAGGATTTT. Residues: CASSYSLNQLQDF. The J gene is TRBJ1-5, the V gene TRBV6-5; no definite D call. CDR3 length: 13 residues. Germline lookup yields CDR1 MNHEY and CDR2 SVGAGI.

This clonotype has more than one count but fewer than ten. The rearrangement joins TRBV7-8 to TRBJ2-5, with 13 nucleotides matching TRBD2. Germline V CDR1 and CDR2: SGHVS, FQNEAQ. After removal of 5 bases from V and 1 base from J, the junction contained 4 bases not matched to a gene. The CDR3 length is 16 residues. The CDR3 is CASSPGLAGAQETQYF. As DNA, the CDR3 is TGTGCCAGCAGCCCAGGACTAGCGGGGGCCCAAGAGACCCAGTACTTC.

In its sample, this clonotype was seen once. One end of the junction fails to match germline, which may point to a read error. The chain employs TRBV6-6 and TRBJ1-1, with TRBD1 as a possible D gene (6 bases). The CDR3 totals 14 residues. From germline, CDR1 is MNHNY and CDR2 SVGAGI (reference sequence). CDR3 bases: TGTACCAGCAGTTATGGGTTTCGACAGGTTGCAGCTTTCTTT. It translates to CTSSYGFRQVAAFF.

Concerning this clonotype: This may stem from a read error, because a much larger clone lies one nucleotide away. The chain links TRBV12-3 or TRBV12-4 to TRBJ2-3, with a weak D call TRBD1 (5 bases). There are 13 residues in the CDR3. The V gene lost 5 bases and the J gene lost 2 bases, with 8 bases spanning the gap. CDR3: CASSQGYTDTQYF. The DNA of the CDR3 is TGTGCCAGCAGTCAGGGATACACAGATACGCAGTATTTT.

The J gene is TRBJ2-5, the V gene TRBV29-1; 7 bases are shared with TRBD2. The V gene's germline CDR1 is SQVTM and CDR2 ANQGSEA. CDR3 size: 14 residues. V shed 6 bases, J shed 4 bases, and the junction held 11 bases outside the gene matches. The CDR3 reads CSVLSGDAIETQYF. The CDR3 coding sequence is TGCAGCGTCCTGAGCGGGGACGCGATAGAGACCCAGTACTTC.

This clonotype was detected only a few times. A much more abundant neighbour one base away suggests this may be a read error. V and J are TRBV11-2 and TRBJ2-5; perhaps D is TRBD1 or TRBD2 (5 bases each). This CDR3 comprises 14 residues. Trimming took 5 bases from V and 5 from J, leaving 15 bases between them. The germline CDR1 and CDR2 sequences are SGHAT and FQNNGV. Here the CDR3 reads CASSVGALGETQYF. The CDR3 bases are TGTGCCAGCAGCGTCGGGGCACTCGGGGAGACCCAGTACTTC.

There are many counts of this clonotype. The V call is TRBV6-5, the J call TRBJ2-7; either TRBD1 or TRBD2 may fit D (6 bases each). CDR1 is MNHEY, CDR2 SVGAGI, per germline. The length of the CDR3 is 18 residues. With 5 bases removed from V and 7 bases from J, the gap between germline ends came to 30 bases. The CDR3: CASSPTLAESGAPREQYF. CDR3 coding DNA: TGTGCCAGCAGTCCGACCTTAGCTGAATCGGGGGCCCCTCGAGAGCAGTACTTC.

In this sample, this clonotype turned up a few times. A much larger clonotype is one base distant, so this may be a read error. The DNA of the CDR3 is TGTGCCAGCAGCTTGGAACTGCCCGGGGGGCTGTTTTTT. It encodes CASSLELPGGLFF. J is TRBJ2-2 and V is TRBV5-4, with D perhaps matching TRBD2 (6 bases). Germline lookup yields CDR1 SGHNT and CDR2 YYREEE (reference sequence). This CDR3 comprises 13 residues.

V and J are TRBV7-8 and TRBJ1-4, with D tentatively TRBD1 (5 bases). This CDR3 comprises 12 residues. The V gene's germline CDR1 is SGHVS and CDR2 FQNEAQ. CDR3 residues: CVVGGANEKLFF. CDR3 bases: TGTGTGGTGGGGGGAGCTAATGAAAAACTGTTTTTT.

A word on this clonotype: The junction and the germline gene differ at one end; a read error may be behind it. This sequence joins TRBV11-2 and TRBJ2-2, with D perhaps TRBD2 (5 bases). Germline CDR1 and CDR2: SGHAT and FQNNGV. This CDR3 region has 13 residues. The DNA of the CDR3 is TGTGCCAGCAGCATAGAGAGGGCTGGGGAGTTGTTTTTT. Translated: CASSIERAGELFF.